A single sample gave rise to the 3 T cell receptor beta chains below, sequenced in a study of blood T cell repertoires in COVID-19. Assay used: immunoSEQ multiplex PCR; TCRdb lists only in-frame clones, some missing. The table includes roughly 520,000 clones, around 89% detected once. Material: PBMCs or T cells enriched from blood (not recorded which). The receptor source for this set is a woman aged 40 to 55 who had recovered from COVID-19.

This CDR3 reads CASGLGQQYF. CDR3 nucleotides: TGTGCTAGTGGTCTGGGACAACAGTACTTC. V usage is TRBV12-5 and J usage is TRBJ2-7; a weak D match, TRBD1 (6 bases). Germline lookup yields CDR1 LGHNT and CDR2 FRNRAP. This CDR3 spans 10 amino acids. V dropped 5 bases and J dropped 10 bases, with 9 bases sitting between them.

The V gene is TRBV7-2, the J gene TRBJ2-3; D not certain. Germline-derived CDR1 and CDR2 are SGHTA and FQGNSA. CDR3 size: 16 residues. Trimming took off 1 base at V and 0 bases at J, with 11 bases between the two ends. CDR3 sequence reads: CASSLGALKSTDTQYF. The CDR3 DNA reads as TGTGCCAGCAGCTTAGGGGCCCTCAAGAGCACAGATACGCAGTATTTT. Complete variable domain (other parts from reference TRBV7-2 and TRBJ2-3): GAGVSQSPSNKVTEKGKDVELRCDPISGHTALYWYRQSLGQGLEFLIYFQGNSAPDKSGLPSDRFSAERTGGSVSTLTIQRTQQEDSAVYLCASSLGALKSTDTQYFGPGTRLTVL.

This clone was found once. The chain couples TRBV7-2 to TRBJ1-5; maybe TRBD1 (6 bases). Trimming cost V 4 bases and J 4 bases, with 17 bases left between them. CDR3 length equals 16 residues. Germline V lookup: CDR1 SGHTA, CDR2 FQGNSA. CDR3 nucleotides: TGTGCCAGCAGCTCCGAGGGGGTCCTACTTAATCAGCCCCAGCATTTT. This gives the protein CASSSEGVLLNQPQHF.